One sample yielded the 9 T cell receptor beta chains listed below, sequenced in a study of blood T cells in healthy people across ages. Then a second PCR, running about 6 to 12 cycles, was carried out with a sample-barcoded 5' primer and a J-beta primer mix. TCRdb recomputed calls from the 5' RACE reads with MiXCR, one row per CDR3 protein. Among 1.5 million to 2 million distinct CDR3 sequences listed, 30% to 40% were seen once. The sequencing sample was made of blood. These receptors all come from a woman aged 25 to 45 in good health.

This clonotype was observed a single time. The chain links TRBV11-2 to TRBJ2-3, with D perhaps matching TRBD2 (6 bases). V was trimmed by 1 base and J by 1 base, leaving 9 bases between them. From germline, CDR1 is SGHAT and CDR2 FQNNGV. The CDR3 sequence is 15 residues long. CDR3 loop: CASSLGTSCTDTQYF. In DNA form, the CDR3 reads TGTGCCAGCAGCTTAGGCACTAGCTGCACAGATACGCAGTATTTT. Combining the CDR3 with reference TRBV11-2 and TRBJ2-3 gives the whole variable domain EAGVAQSPRYKIIEKRQSVAFWCNPISGHATLYWYQQILGQGPKLLIQFQNNGVVDDSQLPKDRFSAERLKGVDSTLKIQPAKLEDSAVYLCASSLGTSCTDTQYFGPGTRLTVL.

This clonotype was found a few times. This sequence joins TRBV6-1 and TRBJ2-1, with a tentative D call TRBD2 (5 bases). Trimming removed 6 bases from V and 0 bases from J, with 18 bases in between. There are 17 residues in the CDR3. Germline V gene sequence: CDR1 MNHNS, CDR2 SASEGT. CDR3 DNA sequence: TGTGCCAGCAGGGTAACCGACTATGCGAGCTCCTACAATGAGCAGTTCTTC. Translation: CASRVTDYASSYNEQFF.

This chain connects TRBV12-3 or TRBV12-4 to TRBJ1-2; D uncertain. There are 13 residues in the CDR3. Trimming shortened V by 1 base and J by 7 bases, and 10 bases separated the two germline ends. This chain's CDR3 is CASSLGLEVGYTF. The CDR3 region has the DNA TGTGCCAGCAGTTTAGGGTTGGAGGTTGGCTACACCTTC.

The chain employs TRBV4-1 and TRBJ2-3; either TRBD1 or TRBD2 may fit D (5 bases each). V was cut by 1 base and J by 1 base, with 12 bases left in between. The CDR3 is made up of 16 amino acids. Germline assignment: CDR1 MGHRA and CDR2 YSYEKL. CDR3 amino acids: CASSQGVGTGTDTQYF. The CDR3 DNA reads as TGCGCCAGCAGCCAAGGGGTGGGGACGGGCACAGATACGCAGTATTTT.

This clonotype was counted only a few times. The chain couples TRBV4-1 to TRBJ1-6; the D gene is possibly TRBD1 (5 bases). The V gene's germline CDR1 is MGHRA and CDR2 YSYEKL. V was cut by 0 bases and J by 7 bases, with 16 bases left in between. This CDR3 is 17 amino acids long. CDR3 nucleotides: TGCGCCAGCAGCCAAGAGTTGCTACCGGGGGGGAATTCACCCCTCCACTTT. Protein: CASSQELLPGGNSPLHF.

The V and J genes are TRBV7-9 and TRBJ2-3, with D unresolved. V was shortened by 5 bases and J by 5 bases, with 11 bases between the two germline ends. Germline V lookup: CDR1 SEHNR, CDR2 FQNEAQ (reference sequence). This CDR3 comprises 13 residues. CDR3 coding DNA: TGTGCCAGCAGCCCACGAATTTTAGATACGCAGTATTTT. It codes for CASSPRILDTQYF.

The V and J genes are TRBV20-1 and TRBJ2-1, with TRBD2 as a possible D gene (7 bases). V was clipped by 5 bases and J by 0 bases, with 17 bases between them. The CDR3 totals 16 residues. Germline V CDR1 and CDR2: DFQATT, SNEGSKA (reference sequence). For the CDR3, the DNA is TGCAGTGCTCATAGGGGGGGAGGGCGCTCCTACAATGAGCAGTTCTTC. It specifies CSAHRGGGRSYNEQFF.

This clonotype was found a few times. The genes are TRBV27 and TRBJ2-7, with D unresolved. CDR1 and CDR2 (germline): MNHEY, SMNVEV (reference sequence). CDR3 length: 12 amino acids. Trimming stripped 3 bases from V and 7 bases from J, with 10 bases between. This CDR3 is CASSFFSGEQYF. CDR3 nucleotides: TGTGCCAGCAGTTTTTTCTCTGGAGAGCAGTACTTC.

The table lists this clonotype with a few counts. The CDR3 sequence: CASSWGLAGVGETQYF. DNA for the CDR3: TGTGCCAGCAGTTGGGGACTAGCGGGAGTCGGGGAGACCCAGTACTTC. This chain joins TRBV12-3 or TRBV12-4 and TRBJ2-5; the match to TRBD2 covers 14 bases. V lost 4 bases, J lost 5 bases, and 6 bases stayed unmatched. There are 16 residues in the CDR3.